Given below is one T cell receptor beta chain in context. The protocol was immunoSEQ multiplex PCR, while the TCRdb copy is restricted to in-frame clones and leaves out a portion. The profile shows about 150,000 clones, 78% of them singletons. These data belong to a study of blood T cell repertoires in COVID-19. This TCR came from an elderly man with acute or convalescent COVID-19. Sequencing used peripheral blood.

The CDR3 nucleotides are TGTGCCAGCAGCTCTACTGTCCCAGATACGCAGTATTTT. Translating gives CASSSTVPDTQYF. The chain links TRBV7-9 to TRBJ2-3; no reliable D call. The V and J ends lost 4 bases and 4 bases respectively, with 9 bases between them. Germline CDR1 reads SEHNR; CDR2 reads FQNEAQ (reference sequence). There are 13 residues in the CDR3.